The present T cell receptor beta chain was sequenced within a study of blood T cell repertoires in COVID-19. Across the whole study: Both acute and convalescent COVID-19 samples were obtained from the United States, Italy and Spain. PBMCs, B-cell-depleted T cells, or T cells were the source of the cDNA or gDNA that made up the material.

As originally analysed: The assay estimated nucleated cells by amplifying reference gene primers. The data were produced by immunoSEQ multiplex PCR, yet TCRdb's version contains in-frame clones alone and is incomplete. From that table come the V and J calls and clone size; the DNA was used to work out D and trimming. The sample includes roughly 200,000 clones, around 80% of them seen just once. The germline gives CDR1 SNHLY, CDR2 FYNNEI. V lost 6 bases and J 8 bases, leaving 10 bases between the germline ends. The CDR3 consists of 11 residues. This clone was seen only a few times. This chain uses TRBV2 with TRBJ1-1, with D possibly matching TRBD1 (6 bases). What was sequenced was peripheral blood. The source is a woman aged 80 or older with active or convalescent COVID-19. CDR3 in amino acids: CASSLDREAFF. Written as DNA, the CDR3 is TGTGCCAGCAGCTTAGACAGGGAAGCTTTCTTT.